This T cell receptor (beta chain) was sequenced in a study of patients and donors after allogeneic stem cell transplantation. TCRdb used MiXCR to reprocess the RT-PCR reads, holding one entry per CDR3 protein. Of fewer than 500,000 distinct CDR3 sequences in the sample, 16% were seen once. The CDR3 spans 15 residues. Germline values: CDR1 SGHDT, CDR2 YYEEEE. The V end lost 1 base, the J end lost 2 bases, and 13 bases lay between the germline ends. This rearrangement joins TRBV5-6 to TRBJ2-7; either TRBD1 or TRBD2 may fit D (6 bases each). The source material was blood, either unsorted or a sorted T cell fraction (not recorded which). The clonotype comes from a human donor who was either an allogeneic HSCT recipient or a stem cell or donor lymphocyte infusion donor (not recorded which). It is not recorded whose cells these are; they may come from a transplant donor. The CDR3: CASSLLPGGTYEQYF. DNA of the CDR3: TGTGCCAGCAGCTTGTTACCCGGGGGCACCTACGAGCAGTACTTC.